Listed here are 25 T cell receptor beta chains from one sample, sequenced in a study of T cells in Graves' hyperthyroidism and ophthalmopathy (dated by TCRdb to the late 2010s). Library preparation used multiplex PCR. Instrument used: Illumina HiSeq 2000. TCR beta CDR3 regions were amplified from RNA transcripts. For the first round of RT-PCR on the TCR CDR3, the HTBI primer set was used together with the Qiagen OneStep RT-PCR kit. The public reads were run again by TCRdb, first through fastp at Q25 and then through MiXCR, and only productive beta chains were kept. Each record represents a unique CDR3 protein, reported with the most common genes and DNA among its rows. This sample gives around 440,000 distinct CDR3 sequences in total; approximately 14% of them show up just once. Together, the top ten hold 7.7% of the sample. The sample taken for sequencing was blood. The source is a woman younger than 30 with Graves' hyperthyroidism.

This chain connects TRBV4-1 to TRBJ2-1; D uncertain. The CDR3 spans 15 residues. Germline V gene sequence: CDR1 MGHRA, CDR2 YSYEKL. Trimming cost V 4 bases and J 2 bases, with 12 bases left between them. This CDR3 reads CASSLSPLAYNEQFF. In DNA, the CDR3 is TGCGCCAGCAGCCTATCGCCCCTAGCCTACAATGAGCAGTTCTTC.

There are many counts of this clonotype. V usage is TRBV9 and J usage is TRBJ1-6, with D perhaps matching TRBD1 (5 bases). Germline-derived CDR1 and CDR2 are SGDLS and YYNGEE. The CDR3 has 17 residues. V shed 0 bases and J shed 9 bases, with 19 bases lying between them. The CDR3 spells CASSVASGTVASSPLHF. The CDR3 DNA is TGTGCCAGCAGCGTAGCATCCGGGACGGTCGCAAGTTCACCCCTCCACTTT.

Turning to this clonotype: A much larger clonotype is one base distant, so this may be a read error. The CDR3 nucleotides read TGTGCCAGCGGTCCCTACAGGGACGACAATGAGCAGTTCTTC. Translating it yields CASGPYRDDNEQFF. This chain links TRBV12-3 or TRBV12-4 with TRBJ2-1, with a tentative D call TRBD1 (6 bases). The V end was cut by 8 bases, the J end by 5 bases, with 16 bases between. CDR3 size: 14 residues.

The chain uses TRBV7-9 and TRBJ2-3; 7 bases are shared with TRBD1. The germline V gene encodes CDR1 SEHNR and CDR2 FQNEAQ (reference sequence). CDR3 length: 14 amino acids. With 6 bases clipped from V and 1 base from J, the junction kept 4 bases outside the gene matches. CDR3 nucleotides: TGTGCCAGCAGGCTAACAGGGGGCACAGATACGCAGTATTTT. Residues: CASRLTGGTDTQYF.

This clonotype was recorded many times. This chain joins TRBV30 and TRBJ1-1, with D uncertain. The CDR3 length is 16 residues. Between the trimmed V and J ends, which lost 2 bases and 0 bases, there was a span of 16 bases. Germline V gene data show CDR1 as GTSNPN and CDR2 as SVGIG (reference sequence). As DNA, the CDR3 is TGTGCCTGGAGTAAATCACCCTCGGGGTTGAACACTGAAGCTTTCTTT. Translated: CAWSKSPSGLNTEAFF.

In this sample, this clonotype turned up many times. The genes are TRBV9 and TRBJ1-2, with 7 bases identical to TRBD1. Germline values: CDR1 SGDLS, CDR2 YYNGEE. The CDR3 is 16 amino acids. V was clipped by 3 bases and J by 0 bases; unmatched bases: 8. The CDR3 DNA follows: TGTGCCAGCAGCGCCCGACCGGGACAGTCTAACTATGGCTACACCTTC. Protein sequence: CASSARPGQSNYGYTF. Based on the CDR3 plus reference TRBV9 and TRBJ1-2, the full variable domain is DSGVTQTPKHLITATGQRVTLRCSPRSGDLSVYWYQQSLDQGLQFLIQYYNGEERAKGNILERFSAQQFPDLHSELNLSSLELGDSALYFCASSARPGQSNYGYTFGSGTRLTVV.

This clonotype was seen ten or more times. The V gene is TRBV18, the J gene TRBJ2-2; 8 nucleotides agree with TRBD2. CDR1 is KGHSH, CDR2 LQKENI, per germline. The CDR3 is 15 amino acids. V dropped 2 bases and J dropped 3; count of bases not matched to a gene: 2. CDR3 in DNA: TGTGCCAGCTCACCAGGACTAGCAGACACCGGGGAGCTGTTTTTT. Its translation is CASSPGLADTGELFF.

Only a few counts were recorded for this clonotype. It may be a read error: a sequence one base away is much more abundant. This sequence joins TRBV27 and TRBJ1-3; a weak D match, TRBD1 (5 bases). Germline CDR1 MNHEY, CDR2 SMNVEV (reference sequence). CDR3 length: 13 residues. V was shortened by 5 bases and J by 0 bases, with 5 bases between the two germline ends. This chain's CDR3 is CASSDSSGNTIYF. CDR3 in DNA: TGTGCCAGCAGTGACAGCTCTGGAAACACCATATATTTT.

The sample holds many counts of this clonotype. The chain carries TRBV27 and TRBJ2-7, with D perhaps matching TRBD2 (6 bases). The CDR3 totals 14 residues. The germline V gene encodes CDR1 MNHEY and CDR2 SMNVEV (reference sequence). The germline V and J ends were trimmed by 3 bases and 3 bases, with 12 bases remaining between them. The CDR3 here is CASSFVRDFYEQYF. The CDR3 region has the DNA TGTGCCAGCAGTTTCGTCCGGGACTTCTACGAGCAGTACTTC.

This clonotype was observed many times. The rearrangement joins TRBV7-6 to TRBJ1-4, with TRBD1 matching 10 bases. The CDR3 is made up of 15 amino acids. Trimming cost V 1 base and J 7 bases; bases outside gene matches: 3. In germline, CDR1 is SGHVS, CDR2 FNYEAQ. The CDR3 protein is CASSLGGTGAEKLFF. The CDR3, as DNA: TGTGCCAGCAGCTTAGGTGGGACAGGGGCTGAAAAACTGTTTTTT. Complete variable domain (other parts from reference TRBV7-6 and TRBJ1-4): GAGVSQSPRYKVTKRGQDVALRCDPISGHVSLYWYRQALGQGPEFLTYFNYEAQQDKSGLPNDRFSAERPEGSISTLTIQRTEQRDSAMYRCASSLGGTGAEKLFFGSGTQLSVL.

This clonotype was recorded at least ten times. CDR3 region: CASGLPRSGSNQPQHF. Written as DNA, the CDR3 is TGTGCTAGTGGTTTGCCACGGTCAGGTAGCAATCAGCCCCAGCATTTT. The chain is built from TRBV12-5 and TRBJ1-5; D uncertain. Trimming cost V 2 bases and J 0 bases, with 11 bases left between them. The germline CDR1 and CDR2 sequences are LGHNT and FRNRAP. The CDR3 runs 16 residues.

This clonotype was detected ten times or more. This chain joins TRBV18 and TRBJ2-5; possibly TRBD2 for D (5 bases). The germline gives CDR1 KGHSH, CDR2 LQKENI. Trimming pared 5 bases from V and 1 base from J, leaving 5 bases between. This CDR3 has 12 residues. The CDR3 loop reads CASSSGQETQYF. Written as DNA, the CDR3 is TGTGCCAGCTCAAGCGGCCAAGAGACCCAGTACTTC.

This clonotype was detected ten times or more. The chain carries TRBV9 and TRBJ2-7; perhaps TRBD1 as D (5 bases). CDR1 and CDR2 from the germline V gene are SGDLS and YYNGEE. The CDR3 has 16 amino acids. Trimming removed 0 bases at V and 3 bases at J, with 16 bases between. The CDR3 region is CASSVAQGSSRYEQYF. CDR3 DNA sequence: TGTGCCAGCAGCGTAGCGCAGGGTAGCTCCCGCTACGAGCAGTACTTC.

This chain uses TRBV28 with TRBJ2-7; D unclear. This CDR3 is built from 14 residues. Trimming took 6 bases from V and 2 from J, leaving 14 bases between them. The germline CDR1 and CDR2 sequences are MDHEN and SYDVKM. The CDR3 coding sequence is TGTGCCAGCAGGCCAGGCGGTCCGCCCTACGAGCAGTACTTC. Its protein product is CASRPGGPPYEQYF. Full variable domain (missing parts from reference TRBV28 and TRBJ2-7): DVKVTQSSRYLVKRTGEKVFLECVQDMDHENMFWYRQDPGLGLRLIYFSYDVKMKEKGDIPEGYSVSREKKERFSLILESASTNQTSMYLCASRPGGPPYEQYFGPGTRLTVT.

This clonotype was seen repeatedly, ten times or more. The gene calls are TRBV15 and TRBJ1-5; D may be TRBD1 (5 bases). Germline-derived CDR1 and CDR2 are LNHNV and YYDKDF (reference sequence). This CDR3 region has 15 residues. V lost 5 bases and J 2 bases, leaving 13 bases between the germline ends. CDR3 amino acids: CATSPRGVGNQPQHF. The CDR3 nucleotides are TGTGCCACCAGCCCGCGGGGGGTGGGCAATCAGCCCCAGCATTTT.

This clonotype was recorded many times. The V and J genes are TRBV4-1 and TRBJ2-7; possible D gene TRBD1, 6 bases. This CDR3 contains 13 residues. Per the germline V gene, CDR1 is MGHRA and CDR2 is YSYEKL. V lost 6 bases and J lost 3, with 12 bases in between. The CDR3 is CASRGAPDYEQYF. The CDR3 DNA reads TGCGCCAGCAGGGGGGCTCCAGACTACGAGCAGTACTTC.

This clonotype was found many times. The CDR3 here is CASSGTGRTEAFF. The CDR3 DNA reads TGTGCCAGCAGTGGGACAGGGAGAACTGAAGCTTTCTTT. V usage is TRBV12-3 or TRBV12-4 and J usage is TRBJ1-1, with TRBD1 identical over 9 bases. This CDR3 has 13 residues. With 5 bases clipped from V and 5 bases from J, the junction kept 3 bases outside the gene matches.

This clonotype was seen ten or more times. The rearrangement links TRBV20-1 to TRBJ2-5; 11 bases fit TRBD2. Germline CDR1 and CDR2: DFQATT and SNEGSKA (reference sequence). Losses at the gene ends were 6 bases for V and 10 bases for J; bases not matched to a gene: 7. This CDR3 has 12 residues. This chain's CDR3 is CSAELLAGVQYF. CDR3 DNA: TGCAGTGCAGAGCTACTAGCGGGAGTCCAGTACTTC.

Many counts were recorded for this clonotype. The gene calls are TRBV6-1 and TRBJ1-5, with no clear D. V was pared by 8 bases and J by 3 bases, with 5 bases between. The germline V gene encodes CDR1 MNHNS and CDR2 SASEGT. CDR3 length: 11 residues. The CDR3 loop is CASPFNQPQHF. CDR3 bases: TGTGCCAGCCCGTTCAATCAGCCCCAGCATTTT.

The sample holds many counts of this clonotype. CDR3 coding DNA: TGCAGTGCTAGCAAACTAGCGCTGGGAGAGACCCAGTACTTC. Translation: CSASKLALGETQYF. The J gene is TRBJ2-5, the V gene TRBV20-1; 7 nucleotides match TRBD2. J lost 4 bases, V lost 3 bases, and 8 bases had no gene match. CDR1 is DFQATT, CDR2 SNEGSKA, per germline (reference sequence). CDR3 size: 14 residues.

Points on this clonotype: A much larger clonotype is one base distant, so this may be a read error. This chain links TRBV18 with TRBJ1-5, with unresolved D. The germline V and J ends were trimmed by 4 bases and 4 bases, with 11 bases remaining between them. The CDR3 extends over 14 amino acids. In germline, CDR1 is KGHSH, CDR2 LQKENI. CDR3 region: CASSLIERNQPQHF. The CDR3 DNA reads as TGTGCCAGCTCACTCATAGAGAGAAATCAGCCCCAGCATTTT.

This clonotype was seen a few times. The V gene is TRBV3-1, the J gene TRBJ2-2; no reliable D call. The V end was cut by 5 bases, the J end by 5 bases, with 12 bases between. This CDR3 spans 14 amino acids. Germline CDR1 is LGHDT and CDR2 is YNNKEL (reference sequence). The CDR3 sequence: CASSYQLGTGELFF. DNA of the CDR3: TGTGCCAGCAGCTACCAACTCGGTACCGGGGAGCTGTTTTTT.

The gene calls are TRBV12-3 or TRBV12-4 and TRBJ1-4; D uncertain. V lost 6 bases, J lost 4 bases, and 12 bases lay in between. CDR3 length equals 14 residues. In DNA, the CDR3 is TGTGCCAGCAGGAGCGACACCAATAATGAAAAACTGTTTTTT. Protein product: CASRSDTNNEKLFF.

This clonotype appeared many times. The V gene is TRBV6-1, the J gene TRBJ2-5, with D maybe TRBD2 (6 bases). Germline CDR1 MNHNS, CDR2 SASEGT. V lost 8 bases and J 2 bases, leaving 6 bases between the germline ends. CDR3 length: 11 residues. The CDR3 loop reads CASGGQETQYF. In DNA, the CDR3 is TGTGCCAGCGGGGGGCAAGAGACCCAGTACTTC.

This clonotype was recorded many times. The rearrangement joins TRBV5-1 to TRBJ1-1; 7 nucleotides align to TRBD1. CDR1 SGHRS and CDR2 YFSETQ come from the germline V gene. This CDR3 has 15 residues. V was pared by 1 base and J by 5 bases, with 8 bases of the junction left unmatched. CDR3 sequence: CASSLSDRRGTEAFF. The CDR3 DNA is TGCGCCAGCAGCTTGTCGGACAGGAGGGGAACTGAAGCTTTCTTT.